This TCR beta chain was captured by sequencing in a study of regulatory dendritic cells for organ transplantation. Turning to the study itself: Regulatory dendritic cells were monocyte-derived, receiving vitamin D3 on days 0 and 4 and IL-10 on day 4.

Measured with immunoSEQ multiplex PCR; TCRdb has only the in-frame clones, and not every one. This sample has 20,000 or so clones, with 70% to 80% found just once. With respect to this clone: What it binds is unknown.

Allogeneic regulatory or mature dendritic cells were co-cultured for four to six days with CFSE-labeled sorted T cells at 1:10. After removal of 2 bases from V and 2 bases from J, the junction contained 4 bases not matched to a gene. The length of the CDR3 is 15 residues. The V gene's germline CDR1 is KGHSH and CDR2 LQKENI. V usage is TRBV18 and J usage is TRBJ2-3; 7 nucleotides line up with TRBD2. This TCR derives from a human donor in good health. Material for sequencing was memory CD4+ T cells from blood cultured with regulatory dendritic cells. The subset was: CD45RO+ memory T cells. CDR3 DNA: TGTGCCAGCTCACCATCGCGGGGGAACACAGATACGCAGTATTTT. Its translation is CASSPSRGNTDTQYF. The variable domain in full, completed from reference TRBV18 and TRBJ2-3, reads NAGVMQNPRHLVRRRGQEARLRCSPMKGHSHVYWYRQLPEEGLKFMVYLQKENIIDESGMPKERFSAEFPKEGPSILRIQQVVRGDSAAYFCASSPSRGNTDTQYFGPGTRLTVL.